The 7 T cell receptor beta chains given below trace back to one sample, sequenced in a study of cytomegalovirus exposure and HLA in healthy donors. The PCR made use of 60 Vbeta and 13 Jbeta primers. TCRdb's table, derived via immunoSEQ multiplex PCR, lists solely in-frame clones and lacks some. The sample lists around 67,000 clones; 55% to 65% were seen once. Sequencing was performed on PBMCs. The receptors stem from a woman aged 45-60 years in good health and CMV-seronegative.

This clone was detected once. The chain couples TRBV7-8 to TRBJ2-7, with 7 nucleotides matching TRBD2. The CDR3 loop spans 16 amino acids. Trimming cost V 5 bases and J 0 bases; bases outside gene matches: 10. CDR1 SGHVS and CDR2 FQNEAQ come from the germline V gene. The CDR3 sequence is CASSPPTRDYSYEQYF. In nucleotides, the CDR3 is TGTGCCAGCAGCCCACCGACTAGGGACTACTCCTACGAGCAGTACTTC.

This clone was found once. The identical CDR3 is also encoded by other nucleotide sequences in the sample. V is TRBV28 and J is TRBJ1-1, with TRBD1 identical over 8 bases. In germline, CDR1 is MDHEN, CDR2 SYDVKM. The junction had 5 bases not matched to a gene; V was cut back by 4 bases and J by 1 base. This CDR3 has 15 amino acids. CDR3 in amino acids: CASSSPGQGNTEAFF. DNA of the CDR3: TGTGCCAGCAGTTCCCCCGGACAGGGGAACACTGAAGCTTTCTTT.

This chain joins TRBV10-3 and TRBJ2-5, with D maybe TRBD2 (5 bases). CDR1 is ENHRY, CDR2 SYGVKD, per germline. The CDR3 length is 15 residues. V dropped 4 bases and J dropped 1 base, with 13 bases sitting between them. The CDR3, as DNA: TGTGCCATCAGTGCGGCAGCCCTAGCCCAAGAGACCCAGTACTTC. It translates to CAISAAALAQETQYF.

In this sample, this clone turned up a few times. The chain is built from TRBV5-6 and TRBJ1-2; D not resolved. The germline V gene encodes CDR1 SGHDT and CDR2 YYEEEE. The CDR3 extends over 15 amino acids. With 4 bases removed from V and 4 bases from J, the gap between germline ends came to 17 bases. The CDR3 protein is CASSQNPRGGYGYTF. Written as DNA, the CDR3 is TGTGCCAGCAGCCAAAACCCTCGGGGTGGCTATGGCTACACCTTC.

This clone was seen a few times. This chain connects TRBV4-1 to TRBJ2-5; 10 bases map to TRBD1. The CDR3 length is 14 residues. Unmatched junction bases numbered 2, after V lost 0 bases and J lost 7 bases. Germline assignment: CDR1 MGHRA and CDR2 YSYEKL. The CDR3 region has the DNA TGCGCCAGCAGCCAAGAGCGGGACAGGGGGACCCAGTACTTC. It translates to CASSQERDRGTQYF.

This clone was seen ten or more times. V usage is TRBV11-2 and J usage is TRBJ1-1, with D maybe TRBD1 (5 bases). Germline CDR1 and CDR2: SGHAT and FQNNGV. This CDR3 is 13 amino acids long. The ends were cut back, 2 bases at V and 6 bases at J, with 10 bases in the middle. The CDR3 region has the DNA TGTGCCAGCAGCTTAACAGGCCCTTCTGAAGCTTTCTTT. This gives the protein CASSLTGPSEAFF.

As regards this clone: At one boundary the junction diverges from the germline segment, which might be a read error. V gene TRBV7-8 combines with J gene TRBJ1-2; TRBD1 might be the D (6 bases). Germline CDR1 and CDR2: SGHVS and FQNEAQ. The CDR3 contains 13 residues. The CDR3: CASSLGQGWGYTF. As DNA, the CDR3 is TGTGCCAGCAGTTTAGGCCAGGGGTGGGGCTACACCTTC. Looking up the rest from reference TRBV7-8 and TRBJ1-2 gives the full variable domain: GAGVSQSPRYKVAKRGQDVALRCDPISGHVSLFWYQQALGQGPEFLTYFQNEAQLDKSGLPSDRFFAERPEGSVSTLKIQRTQQEDSAVYLCASSLGQGWGYTFGSGTRLTVV.